The clone carrying this T cell receptor (beta chain) was counted a few times. Its specificity is unknown. One junction end does not reproduce the germline sequence, and a read error may be involved. This CDR3 has 16 residues. CDR1 is SGHTA, CDR2 FQGTGA, per germline. Ranging in age from roughly 6 to 95, the donors were healthy Caucasian individuals from Russia. PCR was performed a second time for about 6 to 11 cycles using a sample-barcoded 5' primer and a J-beta primer mix. TCRdb used MiXCR to reprocess the 5' RACE reads, holding one entry per CDR3 protein. The sample lists some 1.5 million distinct CDR3 sequences; roughly 30% were seen once. This sample was taken from a study of blood T cells in healthy people across ages. General study findings and limits: Any conclusive comparison of naive versus antigen-experienced cells was prevented by using unsorted PBMCs. Among long-lived donors, naive CD4+ cells were more numerous and diversity higher than in aged donors. When one million T cells were used, diversity estimates were thought to be underestimates.

This TCR was sampled from a woman in her twenties or thirties in good health. The rearrangement uses TRBV7-3 and TRBJ2-7; 11 positions agree with TRBD2. Sequencing input: blood. The CDR3 sequence: CASSLTGTSGPYERYF. The CDR3 DNA follows: TGTGCCAGCAGCCTAACTGGGACTAGCGGCCCCTACGAGCGGTACTTC.